This TCR beta chain came from a study of blood T cell repertoires in COVID-19. Study-level information: Sites in the United States, Italy and Spain provided acute and convalescent COVID-19 samples.

Germline V CDR1 and CDR2: WNHNN, SYGVQD (reference sequence). The CDR3 is made up of 14 amino acids. Trimming shortened V by 3 bases and J by 3 bases, and 9 bases separated the two germline ends. This clone was seen a handful of times. As handled by the study authors: Reference gene primer amplification yielded estimated nucleated cell counts. TCRdb's copy holds only in-frame clones and misses some; the assay was immunoSEQ multiplex PCR. The DNA gave D and trimming, while V, J and clone size come from that table. Here the sample spans hundreds of thousands of clones, more than 75% being singletons. The rearrangement joins TRBV10-1 to TRBJ1-5, with D possibly matching TRBD1 (6 bases). The receptor was isolated from a woman in her thirties who had recovered from COVID-19. The sequenced sample consisted of peripheral blood. The CDR3 protein is CASSDRGFNQPQHF. For the CDR3, the DNA is TGCGCCAGCAGTGACAGGGGATTCAATCAGCCCCAGCATTTT.